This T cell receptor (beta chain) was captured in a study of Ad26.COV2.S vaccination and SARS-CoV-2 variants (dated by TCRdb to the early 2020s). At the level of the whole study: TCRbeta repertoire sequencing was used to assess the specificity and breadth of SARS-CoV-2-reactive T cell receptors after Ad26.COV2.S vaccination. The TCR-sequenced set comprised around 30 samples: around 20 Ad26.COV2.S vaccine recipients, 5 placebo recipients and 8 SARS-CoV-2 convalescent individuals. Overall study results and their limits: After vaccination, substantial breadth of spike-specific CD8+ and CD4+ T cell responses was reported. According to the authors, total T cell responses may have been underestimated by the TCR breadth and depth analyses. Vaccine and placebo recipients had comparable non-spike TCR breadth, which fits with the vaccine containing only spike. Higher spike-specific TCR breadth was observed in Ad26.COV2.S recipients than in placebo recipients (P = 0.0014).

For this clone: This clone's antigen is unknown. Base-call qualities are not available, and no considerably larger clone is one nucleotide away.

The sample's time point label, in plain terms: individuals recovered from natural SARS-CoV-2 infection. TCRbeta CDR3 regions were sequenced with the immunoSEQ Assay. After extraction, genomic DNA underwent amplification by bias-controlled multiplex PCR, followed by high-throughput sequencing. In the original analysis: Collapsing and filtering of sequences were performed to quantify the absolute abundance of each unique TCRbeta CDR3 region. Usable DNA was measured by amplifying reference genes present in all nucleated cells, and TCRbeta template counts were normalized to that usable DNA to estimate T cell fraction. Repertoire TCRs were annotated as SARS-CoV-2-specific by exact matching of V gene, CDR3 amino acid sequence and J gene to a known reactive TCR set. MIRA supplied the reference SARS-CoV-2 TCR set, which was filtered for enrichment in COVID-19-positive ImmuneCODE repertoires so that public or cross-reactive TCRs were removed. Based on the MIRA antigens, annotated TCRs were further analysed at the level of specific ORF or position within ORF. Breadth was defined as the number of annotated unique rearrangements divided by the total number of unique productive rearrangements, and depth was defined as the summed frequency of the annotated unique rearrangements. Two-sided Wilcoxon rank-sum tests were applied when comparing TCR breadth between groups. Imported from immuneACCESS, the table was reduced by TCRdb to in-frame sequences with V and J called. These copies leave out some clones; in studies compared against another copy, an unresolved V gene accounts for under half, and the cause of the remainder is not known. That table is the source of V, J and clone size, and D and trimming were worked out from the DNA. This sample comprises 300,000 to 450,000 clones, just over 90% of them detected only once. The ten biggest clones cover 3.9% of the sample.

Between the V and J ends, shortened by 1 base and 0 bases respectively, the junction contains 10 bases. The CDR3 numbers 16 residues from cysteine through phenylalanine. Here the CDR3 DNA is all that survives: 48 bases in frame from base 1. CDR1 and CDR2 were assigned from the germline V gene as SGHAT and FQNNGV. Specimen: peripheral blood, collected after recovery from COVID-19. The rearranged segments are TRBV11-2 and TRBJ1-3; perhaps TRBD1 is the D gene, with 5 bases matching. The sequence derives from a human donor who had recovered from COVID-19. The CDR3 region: CASSLGGGSSGNTIYF. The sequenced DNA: TGTGCCAGCAGCTTAGGTGGGGGGTCCTCTGGAAACACCATATATTTT.